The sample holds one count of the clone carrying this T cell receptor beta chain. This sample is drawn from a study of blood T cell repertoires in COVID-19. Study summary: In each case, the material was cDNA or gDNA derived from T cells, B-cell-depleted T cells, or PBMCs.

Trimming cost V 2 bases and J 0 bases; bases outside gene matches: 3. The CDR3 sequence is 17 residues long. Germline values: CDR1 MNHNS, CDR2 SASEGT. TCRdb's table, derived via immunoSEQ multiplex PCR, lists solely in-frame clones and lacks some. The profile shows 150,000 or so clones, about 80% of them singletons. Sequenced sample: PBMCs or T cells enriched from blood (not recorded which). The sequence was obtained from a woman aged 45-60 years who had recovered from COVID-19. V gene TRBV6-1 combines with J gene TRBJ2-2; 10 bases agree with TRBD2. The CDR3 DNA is TGTGCCAGCAGTGAATCTAGCGGGGGCGCGAACACCGGGGAGCTGTTTTTT. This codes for CASSESSGGANTGELFF.